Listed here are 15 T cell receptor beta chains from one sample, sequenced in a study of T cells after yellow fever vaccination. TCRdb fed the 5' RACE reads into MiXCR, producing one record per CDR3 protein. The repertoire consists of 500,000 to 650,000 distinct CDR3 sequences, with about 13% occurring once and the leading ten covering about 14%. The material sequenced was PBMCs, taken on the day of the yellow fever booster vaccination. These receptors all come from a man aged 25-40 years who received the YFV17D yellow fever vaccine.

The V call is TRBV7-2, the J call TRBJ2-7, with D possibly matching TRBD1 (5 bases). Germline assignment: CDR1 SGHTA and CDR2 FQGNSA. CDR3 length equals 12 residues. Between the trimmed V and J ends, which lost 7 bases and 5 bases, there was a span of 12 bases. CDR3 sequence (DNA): TGTGCCAGCACATACGGACAAGACGAGCAGTACTTC. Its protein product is CASTYGQDEQYF.

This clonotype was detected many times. Written as DNA, the CDR3 is TGCAGTGCAGGCCAGGGTGCCTACGAGCAGTACTTC. Amino acid sequence: CSAGQGAYEQYF. The genes are TRBV20-1 and TRBJ2-7, with D perhaps matching TRBD1 (5 bases). V was trimmed by 6 bases and J by 2 bases, leaving 11 bases between them. This CDR3 contains 12 residues. CDR1 is DFQATT and CDR2 is SNEGSKA in the germline V gene (reference sequence).

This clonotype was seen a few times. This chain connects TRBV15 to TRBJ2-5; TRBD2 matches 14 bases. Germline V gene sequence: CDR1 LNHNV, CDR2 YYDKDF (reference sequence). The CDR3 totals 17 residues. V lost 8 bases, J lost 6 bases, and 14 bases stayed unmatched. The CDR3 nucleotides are TGTGCCACCGGTTCTGGGGGATGGACTAGCGGGAGGAAGACCCAGTACTTC. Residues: CATGSGGWTSGRKTQYF.

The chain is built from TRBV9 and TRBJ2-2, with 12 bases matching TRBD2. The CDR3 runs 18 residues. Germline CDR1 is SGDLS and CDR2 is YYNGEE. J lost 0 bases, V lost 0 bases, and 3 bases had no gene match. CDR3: CASSVAPSGRANTGELFF. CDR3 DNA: TGTGCCAGCAGCGTAGCTCCTAGCGGGAGGGCGAACACCGGGGAGCTGTTTTTT.

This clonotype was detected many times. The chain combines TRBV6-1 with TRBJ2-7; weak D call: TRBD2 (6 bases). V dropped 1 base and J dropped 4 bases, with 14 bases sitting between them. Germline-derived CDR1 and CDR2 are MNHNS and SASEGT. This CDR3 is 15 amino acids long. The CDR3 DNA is TGTGCCAGCAGTGAAGTTTCCGGGAGCCATTACGAGCAGTACTTC. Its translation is CASSEVSGSHYEQYF.

CDR3 coding DNA: TGTGCCAGTAAAACCTATCCGGGACAGTCCACCGGGGAGCTGTTTTTT. Its translation: CASKTYPGQSTGELFF. The rearrangement links TRBV19 to TRBJ2-2; 7 bases match TRBD1. The junction had 12 bases not matched to a gene; V was cut back by 7 bases and J by 4 bases. Germline lookup yields CDR1 LNHDA and CDR2 SQIVND (reference sequence). The CDR3 has 16 amino acids.

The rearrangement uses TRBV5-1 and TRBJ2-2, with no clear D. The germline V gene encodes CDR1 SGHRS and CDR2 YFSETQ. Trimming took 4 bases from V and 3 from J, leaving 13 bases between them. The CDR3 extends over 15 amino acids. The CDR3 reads CASSRVQTDTGELFF. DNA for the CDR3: TGCGCCAGCAGCAGGGTGCAAACGGACACCGGGGAGCTGTTTTTT. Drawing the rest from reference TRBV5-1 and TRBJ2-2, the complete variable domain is KAGVTQTPRYLIKTRGQQVTLSCSPISGHRSVSWYQQTPGQGLQFLFEYFSETQRNKGNFPGRFSGRQFSNSRSEMNVSTLELGDSALYLCASSRVQTDTGELFFGEGSRLTVL.

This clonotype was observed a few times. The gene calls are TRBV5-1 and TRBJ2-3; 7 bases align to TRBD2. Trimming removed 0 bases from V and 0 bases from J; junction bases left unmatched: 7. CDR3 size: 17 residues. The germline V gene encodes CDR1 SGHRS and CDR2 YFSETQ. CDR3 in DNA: TGCGCCAGCAGCTTGGGATCCACTAGCGTGAGCACAGATACGCAGTATTTT. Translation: CASSLGSTSVSTDTQYF.

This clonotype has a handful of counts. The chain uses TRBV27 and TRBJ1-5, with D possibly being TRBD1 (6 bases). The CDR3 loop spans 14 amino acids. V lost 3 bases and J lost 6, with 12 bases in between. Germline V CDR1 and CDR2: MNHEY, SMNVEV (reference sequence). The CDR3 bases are TGTGCCAGCAGTTTCGGGGGGGGCTCTCAGCCCCAGCATTTT. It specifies CASSFGGGSQPQHF.

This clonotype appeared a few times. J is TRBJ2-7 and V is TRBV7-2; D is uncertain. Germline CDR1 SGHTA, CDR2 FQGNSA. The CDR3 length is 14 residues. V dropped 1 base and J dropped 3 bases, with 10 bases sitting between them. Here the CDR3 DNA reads TGTGCCAGCAGCTTAGAGGGATCTCACTACGAGCAGTACTTC. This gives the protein CASSLEGSHYEQYF.

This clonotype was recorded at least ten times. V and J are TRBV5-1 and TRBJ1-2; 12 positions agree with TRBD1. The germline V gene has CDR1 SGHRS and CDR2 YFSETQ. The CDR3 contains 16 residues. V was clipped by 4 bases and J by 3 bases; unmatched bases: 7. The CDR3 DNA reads TGCGCCAGCAGCCGACGGGACAGGGGGCGAGACTATGGCTACACCTTC. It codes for CASSRRDRGRDYGYTF.

CDR3 DNA: TGCGCCAGCTATTTGAACACCGGGGAGCTGTTTTTT. Its protein product is CASYLNTGELFF. This chain uses TRBV5-1 with TRBJ2-2, with D unresolved. Per the germline V gene, CDR1 is SGHRS and CDR2 is YFSETQ. Deletions cut 7 bases from V and 1 base from J, with 5 bases between. This CDR3 region has 12 residues.

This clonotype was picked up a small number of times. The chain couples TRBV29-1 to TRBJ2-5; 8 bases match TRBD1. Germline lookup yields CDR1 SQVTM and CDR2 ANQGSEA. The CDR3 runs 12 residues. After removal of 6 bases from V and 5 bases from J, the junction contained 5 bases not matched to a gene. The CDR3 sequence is CSVRTGSETQYF. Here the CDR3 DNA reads TGCAGCGTCCGGACAGGGTCCGAGACCCAGTACTTC.

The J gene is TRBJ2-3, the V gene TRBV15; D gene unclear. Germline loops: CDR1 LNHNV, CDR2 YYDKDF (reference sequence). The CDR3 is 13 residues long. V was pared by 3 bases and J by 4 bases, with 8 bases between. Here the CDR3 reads CATSRDISDTQYF. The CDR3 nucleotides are TGTGCCACCAGCAGGGATATTTCAGATACGCAGTATTTT.

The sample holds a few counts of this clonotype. The CDR3 loop reads CASSVDRRGGAGYGYTF. In nucleotides, the CDR3 is TGTGCCAGCAGCGTAGACCGACGCGGGGGCGCTGGCTATGGCTACACCTTC. The J gene is TRBJ1-2, the V gene TRBV7-9; weak D call: TRBD1 (6 bases). The CDR3 runs to 17 residues. Germline V CDR1 and CDR2: SEHNR, FQNEAQ (reference sequence). With 5 bases removed from V and 4 bases from J, the gap between germline ends came to 23 bases.